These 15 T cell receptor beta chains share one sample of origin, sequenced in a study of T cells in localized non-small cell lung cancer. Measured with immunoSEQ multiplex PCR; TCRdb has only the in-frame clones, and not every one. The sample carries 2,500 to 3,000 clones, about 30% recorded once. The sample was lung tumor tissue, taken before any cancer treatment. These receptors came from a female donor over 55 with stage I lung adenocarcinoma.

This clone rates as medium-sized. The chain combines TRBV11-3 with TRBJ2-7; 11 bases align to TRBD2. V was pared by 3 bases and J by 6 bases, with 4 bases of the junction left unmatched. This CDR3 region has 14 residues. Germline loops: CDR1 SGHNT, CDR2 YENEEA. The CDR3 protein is CASSFSLAGGEQYF. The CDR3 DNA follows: TGTGCCAGCAGCTTTTCGCTAGCGGGGGGCGAGCAGTACTTC.

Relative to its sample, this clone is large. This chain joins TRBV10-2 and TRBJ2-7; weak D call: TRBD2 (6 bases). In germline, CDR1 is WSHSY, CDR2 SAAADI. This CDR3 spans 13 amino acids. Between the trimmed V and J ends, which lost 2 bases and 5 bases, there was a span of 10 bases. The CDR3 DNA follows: TGCGCCAGCAGTGAGGGAGGGGTTAACGAGCAGTACTTC. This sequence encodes CASSEGGVNEQYF.

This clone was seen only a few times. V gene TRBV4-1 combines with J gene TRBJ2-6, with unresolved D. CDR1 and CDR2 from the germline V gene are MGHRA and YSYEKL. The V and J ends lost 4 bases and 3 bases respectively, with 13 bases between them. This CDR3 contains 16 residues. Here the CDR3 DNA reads TGCGCCAGCAGCCCCTCCTTTTCCGGTGGGGCCAACGTCCTGACTTTC. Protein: CASSPSFSGGANVLTF.

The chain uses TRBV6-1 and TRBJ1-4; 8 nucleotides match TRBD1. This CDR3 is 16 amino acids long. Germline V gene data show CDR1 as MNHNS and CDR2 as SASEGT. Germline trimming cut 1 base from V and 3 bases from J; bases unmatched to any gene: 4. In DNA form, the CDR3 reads TGTGCCAGCAGTGAAGGCAGGGGGCTGTCTAATGAAAAACTGTTTTTT. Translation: CASSEGRGLSNEKLFF.

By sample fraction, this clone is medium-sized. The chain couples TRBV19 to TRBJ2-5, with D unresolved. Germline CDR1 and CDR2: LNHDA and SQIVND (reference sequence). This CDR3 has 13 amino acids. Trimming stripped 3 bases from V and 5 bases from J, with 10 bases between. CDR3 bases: TGTGCCAGTAGTATCCAGCATACGGAGACCCAGTACTTC. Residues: CASSIQHTETQYF.

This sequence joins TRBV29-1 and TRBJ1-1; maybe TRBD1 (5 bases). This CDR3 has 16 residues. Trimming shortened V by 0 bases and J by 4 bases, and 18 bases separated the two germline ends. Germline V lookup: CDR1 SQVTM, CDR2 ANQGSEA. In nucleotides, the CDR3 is TGCAGCGTTGAAGATCGGGGCGGAAGAAGGGGCACTGAAGCTTTCTTT. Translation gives CSVEDRGGRRGTEAFF. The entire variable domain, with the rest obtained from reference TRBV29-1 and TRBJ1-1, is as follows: SAVISQKPSRDICQRGTSLTIQCQVDSQVTMMFWYRQQPGQSLTLIATANQGSEATYESGFVIDKFPISRPNLTFSTLTVSNMSPEDSSIYLCSVEDRGGRRGTEAFFGQGTRLTVV.

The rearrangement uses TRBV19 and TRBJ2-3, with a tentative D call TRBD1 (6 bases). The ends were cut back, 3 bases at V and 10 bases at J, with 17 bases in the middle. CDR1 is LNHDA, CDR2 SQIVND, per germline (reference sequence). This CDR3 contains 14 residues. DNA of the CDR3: TGTGCCAGTAGTATGACAGGTGCCCAAGAAGCGCAGTATTTT. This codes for CASSMTGAQEAQYF.

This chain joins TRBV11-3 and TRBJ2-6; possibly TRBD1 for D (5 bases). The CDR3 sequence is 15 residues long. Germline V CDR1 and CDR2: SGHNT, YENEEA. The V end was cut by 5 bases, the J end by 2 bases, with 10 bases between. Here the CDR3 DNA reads TGTGCCAGCAGCGTTCAAGGGGCTGGGGCCAACGTCCTGACTTTC. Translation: CASSVQGAGANVLTF. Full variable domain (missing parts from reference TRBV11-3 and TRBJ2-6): EAGVVQSPRYKIIEKKQPVAFWCNPISGHNTLYWYLQNLGQGPELLIRYENEEAVDDSQLPKDRFSAERLKGVDSTLKIQPAELGDSAVYLCASSVQGAGANVLTFGAGSRLTVL.

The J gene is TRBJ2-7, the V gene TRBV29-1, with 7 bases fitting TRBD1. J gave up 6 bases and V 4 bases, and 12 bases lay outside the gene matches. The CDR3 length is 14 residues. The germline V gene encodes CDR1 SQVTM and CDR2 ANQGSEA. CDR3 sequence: CSVVPTGARAEQYF. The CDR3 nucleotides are TGCAGCGTTGTCCCAACAGGGGCAAGGGCCGAGCAGTACTTC.

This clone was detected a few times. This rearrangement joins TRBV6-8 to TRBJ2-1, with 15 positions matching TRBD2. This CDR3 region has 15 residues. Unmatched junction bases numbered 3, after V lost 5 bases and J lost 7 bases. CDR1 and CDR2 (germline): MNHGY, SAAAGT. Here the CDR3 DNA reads TGTGCCAGCAGTCATGGGACTAGCGGGAGGAATGAGCAGTTCTTC. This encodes CASSHGTSGRNEQFF.

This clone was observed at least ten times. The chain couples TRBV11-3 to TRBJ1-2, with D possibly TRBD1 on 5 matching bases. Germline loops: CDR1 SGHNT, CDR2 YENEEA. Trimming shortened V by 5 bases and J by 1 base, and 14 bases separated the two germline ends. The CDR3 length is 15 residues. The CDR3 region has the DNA TGTGCCAGCAGCCCCCTGGCAGGGAGTAACTATGGCTACACCTTC. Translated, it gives CASSPLAGSNYGYTF.

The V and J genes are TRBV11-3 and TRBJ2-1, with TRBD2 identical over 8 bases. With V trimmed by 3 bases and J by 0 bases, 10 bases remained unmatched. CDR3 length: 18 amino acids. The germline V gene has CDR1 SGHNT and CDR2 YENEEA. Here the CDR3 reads CASSFPLTSAHSYNEQFF. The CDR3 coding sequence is TGTGCCAGCAGCTTCCCCCTGACTAGCGCTCACTCCTACAATGAGCAGTTCTTC.

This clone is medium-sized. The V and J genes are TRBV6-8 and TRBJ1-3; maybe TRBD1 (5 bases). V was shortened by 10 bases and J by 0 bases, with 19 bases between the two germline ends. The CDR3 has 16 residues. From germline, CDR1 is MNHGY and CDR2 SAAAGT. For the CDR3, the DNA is TGTGCCATCAGGGAAGAGGAGGGATCCTCTGGAAACACCATATATTTT. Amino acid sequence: CAIREEEGSSGNTIYF.

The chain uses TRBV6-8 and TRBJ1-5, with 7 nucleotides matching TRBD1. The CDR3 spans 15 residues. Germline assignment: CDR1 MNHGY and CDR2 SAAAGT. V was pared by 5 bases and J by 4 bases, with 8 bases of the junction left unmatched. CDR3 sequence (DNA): TGTGCCAGCAGTCTCGGGGCAGGGGGGAATCAGCCCCAGCATTTT. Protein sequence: CASSLGAGGNQPQHF.

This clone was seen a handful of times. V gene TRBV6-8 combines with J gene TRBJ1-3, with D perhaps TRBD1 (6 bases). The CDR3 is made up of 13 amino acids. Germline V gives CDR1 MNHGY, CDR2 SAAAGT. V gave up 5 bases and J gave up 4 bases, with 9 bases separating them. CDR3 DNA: TGTGCCAGCAGTGCAGGGGTCGGAAACACCATATATTTT. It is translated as CASSAGVGNTIYF.